This record looks at one TCR beta chain sequence and its context. What it binds is not known. This CDR3 is built from 12 residues. The V gene lost 6 bases and the J gene lost 8 bases, with 11 bases spanning the gap. The sample comes from a study of CD8 T cells in Susac syndrome. The study, taken as a whole, reports: Individuals included in the TCR sequencing and HLA analysis were acknowledged by the study to be relatively few in number.

The multiple sclerosis controls were treatment-naive patients with relapsing-remitting disease that was stable or active. TEMRA cells were FACS-enriched, with CD8+ and CD4+ T cells isolated negatively. Reverse transcription of roughly 0.5 to 1 ug RNA was carried out with random hexamers. Multiplex PCR with immunoSEQ amplified the TCR beta CDR3 across 54 Vbeta and 13 Jbeta. A single record per CDR3 protein comes from TCRdb applying MiXCR to the immunoSEQ multiplex PCR reads. The repertoire holds 250,000 to 300,000 distinct CDR3 sequences, with roughly 90% as singletons. Material for sequencing was CD8+ T cells from PBMCs. V usage is TRBV12-3 or TRBV12-4 and J usage is TRBJ1-5; D gene uncertain. The clonotype comes from a human donor with multiple sclerosis. CDR3 sequence reads: CASSPGGEPQHF. The CDR3 DNA follows: TGTGCCAGCAGCCCTGGAGGAGAGCCCCAGCATTTT.